This TCR beta chain was recorded in a study of T cell responses to AZD1222 COVID-19 vaccine. Study background: Investigators merged groups given second doses at roughly 4 or roughly 12 weeks. Study findings and constraints: Seropositive at baseline were only six or seven AZD1222 recipients.

The CDR3 runs to 15 residues. Germline V gene lookup returns CDR1 SGHVS and CDR2 FQNEAQ. The J segment lost 4 bases and the V segment lost 1 base, leaving 4 bases of the junction unmatched. Clones were sequenced by immunoSEQ multiplex PCR, and TCRdb holds only the in-frame ones, with some missing. The top ten clones hold about 2% of a sample with some 140,000 clones, 70% to 90% of them seen once. This clone occurred a few times. Antigen unknown. The source of this sequence is an adult in good health. Sequencing was performed on peripheral blood, taken on day 0 of AZD1222 vaccination. The V gene is TRBV7-8, the J gene TRBJ1-1, with 9 bases fitting TRBD1. The CDR3 loop is CASSLEDRGLTEAFF. The CDR3 DNA follows: TGTGCCAGCAGCTTAGAGGACAGGGGTCTCACTGAAGCTTTCTTT.